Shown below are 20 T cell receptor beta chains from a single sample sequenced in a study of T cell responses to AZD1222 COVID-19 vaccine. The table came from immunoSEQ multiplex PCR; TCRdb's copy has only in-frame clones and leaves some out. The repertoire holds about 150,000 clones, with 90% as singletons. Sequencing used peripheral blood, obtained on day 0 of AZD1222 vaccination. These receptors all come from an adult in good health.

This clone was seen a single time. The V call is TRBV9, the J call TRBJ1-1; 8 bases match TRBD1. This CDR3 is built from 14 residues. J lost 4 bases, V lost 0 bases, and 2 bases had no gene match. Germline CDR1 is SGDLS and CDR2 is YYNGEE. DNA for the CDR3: TGTGCCAGCAGCGTAGCAGGGGGCAGCACTGAAGCTTTCTTT. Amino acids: CASSVAGGSTEAFF.

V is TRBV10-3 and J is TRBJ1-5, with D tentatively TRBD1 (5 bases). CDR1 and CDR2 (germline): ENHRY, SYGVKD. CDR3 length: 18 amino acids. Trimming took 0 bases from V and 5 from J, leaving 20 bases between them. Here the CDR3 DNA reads TGTGCCATCAGTGAGTCTGATGGAACCGGGACCTCTTATCAGCCCCAGCATTTT. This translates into CAISESDGTGTSYQPQHF.

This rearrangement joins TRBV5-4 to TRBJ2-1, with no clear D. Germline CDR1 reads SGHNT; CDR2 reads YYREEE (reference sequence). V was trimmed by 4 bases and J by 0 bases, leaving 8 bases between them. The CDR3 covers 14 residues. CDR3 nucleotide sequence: TGTGCCAGCAGCCACCCAAGCTCCTACAATGAGCAGTTCTTC. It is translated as CASSHPSSYNEQFF.

CDR3 coding DNA: TGTGCCAGCAGTTTATGGTTAGGGTCCACCGGGGAGCTGTTTTTT. Residues: CASSLWLGSTGELFF. The chain joins TRBV28 to TRBJ2-2; D is undetermined. CDR1 MDHEN and CDR2 SYDVKM come from the germline V gene. The CDR3 consists of 15 residues. Trimming took off 0 bases at V and 4 bases at J, with 9 bases between the two ends.

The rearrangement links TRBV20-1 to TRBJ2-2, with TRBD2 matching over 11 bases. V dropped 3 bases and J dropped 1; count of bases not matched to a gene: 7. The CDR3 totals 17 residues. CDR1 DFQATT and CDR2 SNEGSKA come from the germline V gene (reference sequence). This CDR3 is CSASAPGLAGNTGELFF. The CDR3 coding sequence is TGCAGTGCTAGTGCCCCAGGACTAGCGGGGAACACCGGGGAGCTGTTTTTT.

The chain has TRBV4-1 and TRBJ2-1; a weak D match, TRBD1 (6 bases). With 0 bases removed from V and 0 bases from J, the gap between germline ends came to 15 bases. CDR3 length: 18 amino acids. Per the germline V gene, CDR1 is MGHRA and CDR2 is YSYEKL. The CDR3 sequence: CASSQDLLQGSSYNEQFF. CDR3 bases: TGCGCCAGCAGCCAAGATCTGTTACAGGGAAGCTCCTACAATGAGCAGTTCTTC.

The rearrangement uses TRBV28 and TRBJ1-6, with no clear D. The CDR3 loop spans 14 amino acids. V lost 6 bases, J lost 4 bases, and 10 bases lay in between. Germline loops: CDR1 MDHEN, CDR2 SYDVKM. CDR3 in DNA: TGTGCCAGCAGCCCCCCCAGATATAATTCACCCCTCCACTTT. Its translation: CASSPPRYNSPLHF.

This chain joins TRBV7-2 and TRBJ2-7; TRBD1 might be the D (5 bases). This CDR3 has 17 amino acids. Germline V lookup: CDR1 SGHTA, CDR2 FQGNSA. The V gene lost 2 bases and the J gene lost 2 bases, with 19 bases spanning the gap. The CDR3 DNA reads TGTGCCAGCAGCTTAAGGGGTCAGTCAATCGGAGCCTACGAGCAGTACTTC. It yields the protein CASSLRGQSIGAYEQYF.

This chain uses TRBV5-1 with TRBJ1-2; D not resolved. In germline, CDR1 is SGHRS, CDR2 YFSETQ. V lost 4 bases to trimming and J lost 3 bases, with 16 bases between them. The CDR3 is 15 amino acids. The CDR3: CASSAEGDEYYGYTF. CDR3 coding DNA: TGCGCCAGCAGCGCGGAGGGCGACGAATACTATGGCTACACCTTC. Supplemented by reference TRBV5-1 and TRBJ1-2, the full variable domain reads KAGVTQTPRYLIKTRGQQVTLSCSPISGHRSVSWYQQTPGQGLQFLFEYFSETQRNKGNFPGRFSGRQFSNSRSEMNVSTLELGDSALYLCASSAEGDEYYGYTFGSGTRLTVV.

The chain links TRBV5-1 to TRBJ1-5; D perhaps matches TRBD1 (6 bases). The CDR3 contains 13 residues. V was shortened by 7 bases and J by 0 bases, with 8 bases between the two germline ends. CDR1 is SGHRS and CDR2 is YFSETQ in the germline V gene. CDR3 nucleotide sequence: TGCGCCAGCTCGACAGGTAGCAATCAGCCCCAGCATTTT. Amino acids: CASSTGSNQPQHF.

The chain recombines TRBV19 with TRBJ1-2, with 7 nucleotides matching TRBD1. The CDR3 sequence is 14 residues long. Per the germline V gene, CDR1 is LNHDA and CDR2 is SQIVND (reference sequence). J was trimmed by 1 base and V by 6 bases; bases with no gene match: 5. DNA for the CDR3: TGTGCCAGTAGCCCGGGACAGCTTAACTATGGCTACACCTTC. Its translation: CASSPGQLNYGYTF.

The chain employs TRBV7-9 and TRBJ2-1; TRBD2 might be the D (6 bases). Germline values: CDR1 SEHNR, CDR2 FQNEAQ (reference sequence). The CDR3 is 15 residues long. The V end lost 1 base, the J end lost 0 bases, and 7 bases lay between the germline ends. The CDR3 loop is CASSLDGSSYNEQFF. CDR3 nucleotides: TGTGCCAGCAGCTTAGACGGGAGCTCCTACAATGAGCAGTTCTTC.

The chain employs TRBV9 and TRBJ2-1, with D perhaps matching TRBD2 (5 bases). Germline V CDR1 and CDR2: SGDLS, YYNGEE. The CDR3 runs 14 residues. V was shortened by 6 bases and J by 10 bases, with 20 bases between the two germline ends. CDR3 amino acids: CASNSFAGPGEQFF. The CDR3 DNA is TGTGCCAGCAATTCATTCGCTGGGCCGGGGGAGCAGTTCTTC. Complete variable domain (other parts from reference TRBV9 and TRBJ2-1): DSGVTQTPKHLITATGQRVTLRCSPRSGDLSVYWYQQSLDQGLQFLIQYYNGEERAKGNILERFSAQQFPDLHSELNLSSLELGDSALYFCASNSFAGPGEQFFGPGTRLTVL.

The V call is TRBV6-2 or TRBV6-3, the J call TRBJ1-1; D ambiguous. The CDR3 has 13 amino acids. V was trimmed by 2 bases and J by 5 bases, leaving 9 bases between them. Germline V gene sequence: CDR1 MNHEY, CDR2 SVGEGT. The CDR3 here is CASSYVDVTEAFF. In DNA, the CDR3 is TGTGCCAGCAGTTACGTCGACGTAACTGAAGCTTTCTTT.

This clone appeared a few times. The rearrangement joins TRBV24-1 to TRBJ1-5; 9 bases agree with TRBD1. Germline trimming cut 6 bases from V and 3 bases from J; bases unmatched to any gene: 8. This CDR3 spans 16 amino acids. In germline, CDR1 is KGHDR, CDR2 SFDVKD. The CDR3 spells CATSNGNRGHNQPQHF. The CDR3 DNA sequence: TGTGCCACCAGTAACGGAAACAGGGGGCACAATCAGCCCCAGCATTTT.

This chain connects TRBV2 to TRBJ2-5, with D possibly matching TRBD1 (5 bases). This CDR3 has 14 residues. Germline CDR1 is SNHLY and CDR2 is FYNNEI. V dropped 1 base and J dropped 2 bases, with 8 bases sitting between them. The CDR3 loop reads CASSEGTLQETQYF. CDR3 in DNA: TGTGCCAGCAGTGAAGGGACATTGCAAGAGACCCAGTACTTC.

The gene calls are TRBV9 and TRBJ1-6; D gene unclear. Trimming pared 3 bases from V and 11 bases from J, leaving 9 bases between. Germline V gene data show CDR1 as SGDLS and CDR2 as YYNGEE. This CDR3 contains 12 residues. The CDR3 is CASSATGAPLHF. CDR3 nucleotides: TGTGCCAGCAGCGCGACCGGAGCACCCCTCCACTTT.

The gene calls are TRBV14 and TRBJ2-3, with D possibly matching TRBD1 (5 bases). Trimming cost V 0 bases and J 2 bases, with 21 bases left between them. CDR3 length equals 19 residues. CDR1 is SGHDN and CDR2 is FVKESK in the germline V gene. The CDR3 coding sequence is TGTGCCAGCAGCCAAGAGAATTGGGCCAGGGTCATTTCCACAGATACGCAGTATTTT. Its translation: CASSQENWARVISTDTQYF. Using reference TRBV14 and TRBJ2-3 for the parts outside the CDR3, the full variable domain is EAGVTQFPSHSVIEKGQTVTLRCDPISGHDNLYWYRRVMGKEIKFLLHFVKESKQDESGMPNNRFLAERTGGTYSTLKVQPAELEDSGVYFCASSQENWARVISTDTQYFGPGTRLTVL.

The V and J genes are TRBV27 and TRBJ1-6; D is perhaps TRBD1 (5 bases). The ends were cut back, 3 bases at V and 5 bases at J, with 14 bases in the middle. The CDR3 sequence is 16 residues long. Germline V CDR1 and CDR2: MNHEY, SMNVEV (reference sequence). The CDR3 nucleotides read TGTGCCAGCAGTTTTAATTCGCGGGGGAATAATTCACCCCTCCACTTT. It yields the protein CASSFNSRGNNSPLHF.

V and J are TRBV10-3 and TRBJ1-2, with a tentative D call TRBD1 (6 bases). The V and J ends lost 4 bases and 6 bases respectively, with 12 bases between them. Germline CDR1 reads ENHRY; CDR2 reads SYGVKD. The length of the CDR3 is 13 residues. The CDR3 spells CAISGGQHDGYTF. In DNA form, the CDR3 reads TGTGCCATCAGTGGAGGACAGCACGATGGCTACACCTTC.